Listed below are T cell receptor beta chains from one sample, sequenced in a study of T cells after posttransplantation cyclophosphamide. Profiling relied on immunoSEQ multiplex PCR, and the TCRdb table lists in-frame clones only, not all of them. The sample contains 51,000 or so clones, 90% to 95% of which appear only once. Sequenced sample: PBMCs. The origin of the receptors is a young woman in good health and a related stem cell transplant donor. CDR3s include the opening cysteine and the closing phenylalanine or tryptophan. Fields, in order: D gene, J gene, clone size, V gene, CDR3 DNA, CDR3 protein. A D gene is named only where the DNA matches it firmly. Rows give clone size only sometimes, using once, few, many, or a class for an expanded clone.

.,TRBJ1-6,.,TRBV15,TGTGCCACCAGCCTAACCCAGGATTCACCCCTCCACTTT,CATSLTQDSPLHF
TRBD1,TRBJ2-7,.,TRBV4-1,TGCGCCAGCAGCCAAATGTATCCGGGACAGGGGGTCTACGAGCAGTACTTC,CASSQMYPGQGVYEQYF
.,TRBJ2-6,.,TRBV5-5,TGTGCCAGCAGGGTCGAGGTGAGCTCTGGGGCCAACGTCCTGACTTTC,CASRVEVSSGANVLTF
TRBD1,TRBJ1-2,.,TRBV7-2,TGTGCCAGCAGGCGGGACAGGGGATCCTATGGCTACACCTTC,CASRRDRGSYGYTF
.,TRBJ1-1,once,TRBV7-9,TGTGCCAGCAGCGTCGTCGGAGAGAACACTGAAGCTTTCTTT,CASSVVGENTEAFF
TRBD1,TRBJ2-6,.,TRBV19,TGTGCCAGTAGTATAGGGGGGACAGTCAGCTCTGGGGCCAACGTCCTGACTTTC,CASSIGGTVSSGANVLTF
.,TRBJ1-6,.,TRBV19,TGTGCCAGTAGTATCCCAGGGTTGAGTTCACCCCTCCACTTT,CASSIPGLSSPLHF
.,TRBJ2-3,.,TRBV6-1,TGTGCCAGCTCGCGGGACAGTTGGGGGGATACGCAGTATTTT,CASSRDSWGDTQYF
.,TRBJ1-1,.,TRBV5-5,TGTGCCAGCAGCTCGTTGGGGACACGTGGGAACACTGAAGCTTTCTTT,CASSSLGTRGNTEAFF
TRBD1,TRBJ1-1,once,TRBV11-1,TGTGCCAGCAGCTCCCACCAGACAGGGCAAGCTTTCTTT,CASSSHQTGQAFF
TRBD1,TRBJ1-1,.,TRBV11-1,TGTGCCAGCAGCCCCGGGGGGGACAGGGGCTTCATGAACACTGAAGCTTTCTTT,CASSPGGDRGFMNTEAFF
TRBD1,TRBJ1-2,.,TRBV19,TGTGCCAGTAGTAGCCAGGGGGGAGACTATGGCTACACCTTC,CASSSQGGDYGYTF
TRBD2,TRBJ2-1,.,TRBV4-1,TGCGCCAGCAGACAACTAGCGGGGGGGCTCAATGAGCAGTTCTTC,CASRQLAGGLNEQFF
TRBD2,TRBJ2-7,.,TRBV7-2,TGTGCCAGCAGCTTAGAGAGAGCGGGGGGGTCGTACGAGCAGTACTTC,CASSLERAGGSYEQYF
TRBD1,TRBJ1-3,.,TRBV4-1,TGCGCCAGCAGCCAGCCGGGACAGGGTGGATACACCATATATTTT,CASSQPGQGGYTIYF
TRBD1,TRBJ2-2,.,TRBV19,TGTGCCAGTAGTCCCGGGACAGTGAACACCGGGGAGCTGTTTTTT,CASSPGTVNTGELFF
TRBD2,TRBJ2-5,.,TRBV2,TGTGCCAGCAGGAGACTAGCGGGTATCCCCCAAGAGACCCAGTACTTC,CASRRLAGIPQETQYF
.,TRBJ1-5,.,TRBV7-9,TGTGCCAGCAGCGGAACAGGGTACAATCAGCCCCAGCATTTT,CASSGTGYNQPQHF
.,TRBJ1-1,.,TRBV7-2,TGTGCCAGCAGCTTAGGGGGGGGAGCTTTCTTT,CASSLGGGAFF
.,TRBJ1-1,once,TRBV19,TGTGCCAGTAGTATAGAGAGGGGGACTGAAGCTTTCTTT,CASSIERGTEAFF
.,TRBJ2-5,.,TRBV28,TGTGCCAGCAGTTTCCGGCAGGTGCTTAAAGAGACCCAGTACTTC,CASSFRQVLKETQYF
TRBD1,TRBJ1-3,.,TRBV7-2,TGTGCCAGCAGCCGGGCGACAGGGTCTGGAAACACCATATATTTT,CASSRATGSGNTIYF
.,TRBJ2-1,.,TRBV5-1,TGCGCCAGCAGCTTGGACATCGAAACCTACAATGAGCAGTTCTTC,CASSLDIETYNEQFF
TRBD2,TRBJ2-1,.,TRBV5-1,TGCGCCAGCAGCCTTTTTAGCGGGGGGGTAACTTACAATGAGCAGTTCTTC,CASSLFSGGVTYNEQFF
.,TRBJ1-2,.,TRBV5-6,TGTGCCAGCAGCTTGGTCCGAGGGGGATATGGCTACACCTTC,CASSLVRGGYGYTF
.,TRBJ1-2,few,TRBV4-3,TGCGCCAGCAGCCATAGGCAGGGGACGGGTGGCTACACCTTC,CASSHRQGTGGYTF